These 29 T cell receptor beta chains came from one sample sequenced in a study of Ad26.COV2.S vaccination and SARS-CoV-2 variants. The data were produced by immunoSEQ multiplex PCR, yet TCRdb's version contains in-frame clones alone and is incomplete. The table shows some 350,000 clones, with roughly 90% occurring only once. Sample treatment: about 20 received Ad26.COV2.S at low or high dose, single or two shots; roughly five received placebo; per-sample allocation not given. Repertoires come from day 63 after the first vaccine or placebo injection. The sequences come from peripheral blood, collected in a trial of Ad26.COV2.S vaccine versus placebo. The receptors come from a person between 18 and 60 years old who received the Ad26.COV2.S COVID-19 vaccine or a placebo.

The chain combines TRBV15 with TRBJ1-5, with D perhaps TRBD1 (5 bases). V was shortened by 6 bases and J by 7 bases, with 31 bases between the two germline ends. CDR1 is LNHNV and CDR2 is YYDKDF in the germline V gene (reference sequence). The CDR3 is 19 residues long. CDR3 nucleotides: TGTGCCACCAGTGTTTCGGGACCGCAATGGTATGGGGGACGACAGCCCCAGCATTTT. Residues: CATSVSGPQWYGGRQPQHF.

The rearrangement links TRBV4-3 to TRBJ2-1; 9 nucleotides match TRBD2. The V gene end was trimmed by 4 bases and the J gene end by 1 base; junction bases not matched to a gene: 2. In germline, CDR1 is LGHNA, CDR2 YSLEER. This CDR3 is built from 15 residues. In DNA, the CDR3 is TGCGCCAGCAGCCGACTAGCGGCATCCTACAATGAGCAGTTCTTC. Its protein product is CASSRLAASYNEQFF.

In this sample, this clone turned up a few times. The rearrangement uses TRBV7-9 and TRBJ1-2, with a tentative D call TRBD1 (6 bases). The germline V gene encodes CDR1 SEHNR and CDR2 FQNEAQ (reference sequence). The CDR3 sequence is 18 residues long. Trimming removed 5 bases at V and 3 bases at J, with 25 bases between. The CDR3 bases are TGTGCCAGCAGCCCGATACCGAGGAAAAAGGCAGGGGACTATGGCTACACCTTC. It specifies CASSPIPRKKAGDYGYTF.

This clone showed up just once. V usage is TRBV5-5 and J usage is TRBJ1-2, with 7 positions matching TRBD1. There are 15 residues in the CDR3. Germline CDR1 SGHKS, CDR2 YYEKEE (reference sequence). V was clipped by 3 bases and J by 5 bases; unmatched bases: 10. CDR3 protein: CASSSNRDSLYGYTF. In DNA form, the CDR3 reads TGTGCCAGCAGCTCGAATAGGGACAGCCTATATGGCTACACCTTC.

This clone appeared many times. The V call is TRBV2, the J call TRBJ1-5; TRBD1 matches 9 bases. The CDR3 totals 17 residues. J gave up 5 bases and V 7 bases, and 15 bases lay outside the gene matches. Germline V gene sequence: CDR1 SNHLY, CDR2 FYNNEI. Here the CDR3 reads CASTPVVGTGLYQPQHF. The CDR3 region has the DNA TGTGCCAGCACCCCAGTAGTTGGGACAGGGCTTTATCAGCCCCAGCATTTT. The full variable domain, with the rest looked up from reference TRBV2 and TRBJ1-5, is EPEVTQTPSHQVTQMGQEVILRCVPISNHLYFYWYRQILGQKVEFLVSFYNNEISEKSEIFDDQFSVERPDGSNFTLKIRSTKLEDSAMYFCASTPVVGTGLYQPQHFGDGTRLSIL.

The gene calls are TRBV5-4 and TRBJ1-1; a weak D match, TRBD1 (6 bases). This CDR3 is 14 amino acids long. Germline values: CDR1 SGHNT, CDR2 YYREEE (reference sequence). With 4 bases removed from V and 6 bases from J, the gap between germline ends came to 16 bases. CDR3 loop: CASSPEGGWAEAFF. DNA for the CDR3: TGTGCCAGCAGCCCCGAGGGGGGGTGGGCTGAAGCTTTCTTT.

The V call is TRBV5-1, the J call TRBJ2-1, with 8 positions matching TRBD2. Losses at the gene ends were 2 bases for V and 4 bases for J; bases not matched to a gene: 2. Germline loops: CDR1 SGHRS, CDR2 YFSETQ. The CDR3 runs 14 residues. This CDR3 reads CASSLAGEYNEQFF. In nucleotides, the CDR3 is TGCGCCAGCAGCTTAGCGGGAGAGTACAATGAGCAGTTCTTC.

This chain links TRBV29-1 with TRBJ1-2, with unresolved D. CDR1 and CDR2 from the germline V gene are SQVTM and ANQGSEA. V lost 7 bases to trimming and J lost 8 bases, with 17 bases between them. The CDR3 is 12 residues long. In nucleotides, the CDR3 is TGCAGCGCGGTAACCGGATTACGCGGCTACACCTTC. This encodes CSAVTGLRGYTF.

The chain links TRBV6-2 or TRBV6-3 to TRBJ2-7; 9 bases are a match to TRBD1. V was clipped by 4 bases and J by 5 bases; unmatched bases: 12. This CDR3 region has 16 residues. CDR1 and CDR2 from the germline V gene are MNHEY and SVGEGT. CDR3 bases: TGTGCCAGCAGTTCGGCCCCGGGACAGGGAGTCCACGAGCAGTACTTC. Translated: CASSSAPGQGVHEQYF.

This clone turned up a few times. CDR3 sequence reads: CASSSYLTGRTSEIYEQYV. CDR3 DNA sequence: TGTGCCAGCAGCTCATATTTAACGGGCCGGACTAGCGAGATCTACGAGCAGTACGTC. The chain couples TRBV11-2 to TRBJ2-7; TRBD2 aligns across 9 bases. CDR3 length: 19 residues. With 4 bases clipped from V and 3 bases from J, the junction kept 19 bases outside the gene matches. Germline lookup yields CDR1 SGHAT and CDR2 FQNNGV.

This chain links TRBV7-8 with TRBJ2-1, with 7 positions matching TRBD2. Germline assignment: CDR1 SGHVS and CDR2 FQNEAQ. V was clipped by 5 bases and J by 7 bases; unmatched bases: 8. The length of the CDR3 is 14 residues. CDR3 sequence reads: CASSPRLAPNEQFF. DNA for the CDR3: TGTGCCAGCAGCCCGAGACTAGCCCCGAATGAGCAGTTCTTC.

The CDR3, as DNA: TGTGCCAGCAGCTTAATGGTCGGGACCTACAATGAGCAGTTCTTC. This sequence encodes CASSLMVGTYNEQFF. The J gene is TRBJ2-1, the V gene TRBV7-9, with D possibly matching TRBD2 (5 bases). V was shortened by 2 bases and J by 2 bases, with 10 bases between the two germline ends. The CDR3 contains 15 residues. Germline V lookup: CDR1 SEHNR, CDR2 FQNEAQ (reference sequence).

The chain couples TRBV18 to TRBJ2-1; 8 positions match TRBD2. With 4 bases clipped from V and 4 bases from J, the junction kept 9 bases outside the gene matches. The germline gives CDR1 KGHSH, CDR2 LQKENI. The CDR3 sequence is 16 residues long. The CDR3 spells CASSHSGLDIYNEQFF. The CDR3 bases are TGTGCCAGCTCACACTCGGGACTAGACATATACAATGAGCAGTTCTTC.

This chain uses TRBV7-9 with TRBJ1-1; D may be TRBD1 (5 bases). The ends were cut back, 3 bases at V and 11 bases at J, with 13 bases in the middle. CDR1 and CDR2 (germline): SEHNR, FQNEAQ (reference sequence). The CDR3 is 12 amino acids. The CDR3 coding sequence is TGTGCCAGCAGCTTCCCCAGGGACCGGGCTTTCTTT. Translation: CASSFPRDRAFF.

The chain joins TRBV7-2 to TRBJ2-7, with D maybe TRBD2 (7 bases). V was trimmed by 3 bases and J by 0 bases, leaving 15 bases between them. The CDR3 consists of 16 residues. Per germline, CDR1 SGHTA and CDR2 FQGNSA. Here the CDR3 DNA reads TGTGCCAGCAGCTTGGGGGCCGGGACTAACTCCTACGAGCAGTACTTC. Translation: CASSLGAGTNSYEQYF. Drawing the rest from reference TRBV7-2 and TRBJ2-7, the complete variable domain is GAGVSQSPSNKVTEKGKDVELRCDPISGHTALYWYRQSLGQGLEFLIYFQGNSAPDKSGLPSDRFSAERTGGSVSTLTIQRTQQEDSAVYLCASSLGAGTNSYEQYFGPGTRLTVT.

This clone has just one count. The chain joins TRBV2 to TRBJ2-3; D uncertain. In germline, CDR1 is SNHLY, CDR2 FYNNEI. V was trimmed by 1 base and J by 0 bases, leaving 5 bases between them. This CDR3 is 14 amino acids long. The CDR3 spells CASSEEGSTDTQYF. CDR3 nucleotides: TGTGCCAGCAGTGAAGAAGGTAGCACAGATACGCAGTATTTT.

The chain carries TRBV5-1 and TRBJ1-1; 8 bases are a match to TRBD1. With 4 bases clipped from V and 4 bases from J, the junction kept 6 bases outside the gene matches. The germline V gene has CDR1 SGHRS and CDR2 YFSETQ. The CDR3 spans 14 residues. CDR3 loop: CASSQQGGVTEAFF. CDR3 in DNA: TGCGCCAGCAGCCAACAGGGGGGCGTCACTGAAGCTTTCTTT.

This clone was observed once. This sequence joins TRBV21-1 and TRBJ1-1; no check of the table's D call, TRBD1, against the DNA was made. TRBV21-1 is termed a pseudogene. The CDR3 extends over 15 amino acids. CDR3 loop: CASSPSGLTKPEAFF. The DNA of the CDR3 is TGTGCCAGCAGCCCTTCAGGGCTTACTAAACCTGAAGCTTTCTTT.

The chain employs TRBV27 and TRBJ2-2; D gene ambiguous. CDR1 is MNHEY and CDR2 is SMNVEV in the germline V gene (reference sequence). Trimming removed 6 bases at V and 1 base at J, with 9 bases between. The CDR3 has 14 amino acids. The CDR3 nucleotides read TGTGCCAGCAGACACCCAGGGAACACCGGGGAGCTGTTTTTT. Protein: CASRHPGNTGELFF.

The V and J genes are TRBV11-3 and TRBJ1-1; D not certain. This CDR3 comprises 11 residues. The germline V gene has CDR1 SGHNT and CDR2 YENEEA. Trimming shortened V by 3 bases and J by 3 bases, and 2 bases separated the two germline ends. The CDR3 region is CASSFYTEAFF. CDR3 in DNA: TGTGCCAGCAGCTTCTACACTGAAGCTTTCTTT.

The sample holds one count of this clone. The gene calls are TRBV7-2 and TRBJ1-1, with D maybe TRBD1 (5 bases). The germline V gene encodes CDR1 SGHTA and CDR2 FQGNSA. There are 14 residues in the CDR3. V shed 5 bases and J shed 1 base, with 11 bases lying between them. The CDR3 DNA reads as TGTGCCAGCAGCGTTGACAGTTGGAACACTGAAGCTTTCTTT. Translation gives CASSVDSWNTEAFF.

The CDR3 coding sequence is TGTGCCAGCAGCCAAGGGGAGGAGAGCTGGGAGGAAAAACTGTTTTTT. Amino acid sequence: CASSQGEESWEEKLFF. This chain joins TRBV3-1 (or the pseudogene TRBV3-2) and TRBJ1-4, with D unclear. V shed 1 base and J shed 8 bases, with 17 bases lying between them. In germline, CDR1 is LGHDT, CDR2 YNNKEL (reference sequence). The CDR3 has 16 amino acids.

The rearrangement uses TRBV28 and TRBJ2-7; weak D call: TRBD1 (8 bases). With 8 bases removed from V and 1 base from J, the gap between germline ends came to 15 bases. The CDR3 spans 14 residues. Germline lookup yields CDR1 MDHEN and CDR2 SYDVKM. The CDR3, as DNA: TGTGCCAGCGGGAGCGGGACAGGTTCCTACGAGCAGTACTTC. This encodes CASGSGTGSYEQYF.

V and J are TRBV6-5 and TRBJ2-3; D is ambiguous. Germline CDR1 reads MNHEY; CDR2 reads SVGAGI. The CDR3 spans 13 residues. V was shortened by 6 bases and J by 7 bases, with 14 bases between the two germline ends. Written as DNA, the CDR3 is TGTGCCAGCAGCCGTATACGGACCAATACGCAGTATTTT. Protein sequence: CASSRIRTNTQYF.

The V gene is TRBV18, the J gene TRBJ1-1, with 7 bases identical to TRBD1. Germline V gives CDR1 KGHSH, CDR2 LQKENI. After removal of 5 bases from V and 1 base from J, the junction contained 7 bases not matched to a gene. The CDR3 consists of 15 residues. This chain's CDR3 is CASSSGQGGNTEAFF. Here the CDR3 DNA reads TGTGCCAGCTCATCCGGGCAGGGGGGGAACACTGAAGCTTTCTTT.

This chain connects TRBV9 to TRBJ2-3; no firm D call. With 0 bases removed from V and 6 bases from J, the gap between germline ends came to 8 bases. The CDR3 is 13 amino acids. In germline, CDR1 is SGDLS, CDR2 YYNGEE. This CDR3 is CASSVGAQDTQYF. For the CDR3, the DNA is TGTGCCAGCAGCGTAGGAGCCCAGGATACGCAGTATTTT.

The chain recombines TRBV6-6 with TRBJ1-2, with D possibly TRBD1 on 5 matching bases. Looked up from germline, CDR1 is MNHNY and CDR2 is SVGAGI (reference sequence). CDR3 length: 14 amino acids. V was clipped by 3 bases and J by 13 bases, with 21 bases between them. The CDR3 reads CASSYGQDTMLSTF. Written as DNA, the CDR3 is TGTGCCAGCAGTTATGGGCAGGACACAATGTTATCCACCTTC.

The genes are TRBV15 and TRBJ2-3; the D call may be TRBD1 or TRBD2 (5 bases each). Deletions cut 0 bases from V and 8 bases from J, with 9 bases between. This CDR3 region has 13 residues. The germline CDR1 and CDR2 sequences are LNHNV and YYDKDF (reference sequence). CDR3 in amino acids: CATSREGPATQYF. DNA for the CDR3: TGTGCCACCAGCAGAGAGGGACCCGCTACGCAGTATTTT.

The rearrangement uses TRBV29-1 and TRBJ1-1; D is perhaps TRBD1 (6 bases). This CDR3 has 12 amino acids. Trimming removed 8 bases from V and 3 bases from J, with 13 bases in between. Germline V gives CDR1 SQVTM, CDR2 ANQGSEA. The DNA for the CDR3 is TGCAGCTTCAGGAAGGGGGACACTGAAGCTTTCTTT. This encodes CSFRKGDTEAFF.